This T cell receptor beta chain was identified in a study of T cell repertoires in cytomegalovirus infection. One entry per CDR3 protein results from TCRdb running MiXCR on the reads. The table shows roughly 600,000 distinct CDR3 sequences, with 20% to 25% occurring only once. There are a few counts of this clonotype. The V end was cut by 0 bases, the J end by 4 bases, with 12 bases between. CDR1 MNHEY and CDR2 SVGAGI come from the germline V gene. This CDR3 comprises 16 residues. V and J are TRBV6-5 and TRBJ2-2; D remains ambiguous. The receptor was isolated from a human donor in good health (CMV status not recorded). Some clones in this sample may be carry-over from other donors' samples. The source material was CD8+ T cells from PBMCs. In DNA, the CDR3 is TGTGCCAGCAGTTACTCGCAGATAGATAGCACCGGGGAGCTGTTTTTT. Translated: CASSYSQIDSTGELFF.